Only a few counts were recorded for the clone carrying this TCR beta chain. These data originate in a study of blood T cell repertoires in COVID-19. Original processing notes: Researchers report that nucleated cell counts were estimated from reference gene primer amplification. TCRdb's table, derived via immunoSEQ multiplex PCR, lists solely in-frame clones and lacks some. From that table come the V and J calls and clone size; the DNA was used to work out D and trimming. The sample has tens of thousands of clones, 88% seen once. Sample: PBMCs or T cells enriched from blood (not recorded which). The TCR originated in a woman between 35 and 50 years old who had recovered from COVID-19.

The CDR3 spells CATSSDRPYEQYF. CDR3 nucleotides: TGTGCCACCAGCTCCGACAGACCCTACGAGCAGTACTTC. The gene calls are TRBV24-1 and TRBJ2-7, with D possibly being TRBD1 (5 bases). This CDR3 region has 13 residues. V lost 7 bases and J lost 2, with 11 bases in between. CDR1 is KGHDR and CDR2 is SFDVKD in the germline V gene.